This passage covers 22 T cell receptor beta chains from one sample sequenced in a study of blood T cell repertoires in COVID-19. Profiling relied on immunoSEQ multiplex PCR, and the TCRdb table lists in-frame clones only, not all of them. The sample lists around 83,000 clones; 80% to 90% were seen once. The sequenced material came from peripheral blood. These receptors came from a man between 65 and 85 years old with active or convalescent COVID-19.

The genes are TRBV7-3 and TRBJ1-2; 9 nucleotides match TRBD1. Germline V CDR1 and CDR2: SGHTA, FQGTGA. J gave up 7 bases and V 5 bases, and 11 bases lay outside the gene matches. The CDR3 is 15 amino acids. The CDR3 reads CASSIGGQGAAGYTF. CDR3 nucleotides: TGTGCCAGCAGCATAGGGGGACAGGGAGCGGCTGGCTACACCTTC.

CDR3 loop: CASSLPTGGDTGELFF. The CDR3 nucleotides read TGCGCCAGCAGCCTTCCGACAGGGGGAGACACCGGGGAGCTGTTTTTT. J is TRBJ2-2 and V is TRBV5-1, with 9 nucleotides matching TRBD1. CDR3 length: 16 amino acids. Germline CDR1 is SGHRS and CDR2 is YFSETQ. V dropped 4 bases and J dropped 3; count of bases not matched to a gene: 7.

The chain couples TRBV5-1 to TRBJ1-2, with 11 bases aligning to TRBD1. The germline V gene has CDR1 SGHRS and CDR2 YFSETQ. This CDR3 has 14 amino acids. The junction had 5 bases not matched to a gene; V was cut back by 4 bases and J by 6 bases. CDR3 bases: TGCGCCAGCAGCGCCGGGGGACAGGGGGATGGCTACACCTTC. This translates into CASSAGGQGDGYTF.

Remarks on this clone: Within the sample, other DNA sequences also encode this same CDR3. The chain has TRBV9 and TRBJ2-2; D gene ambiguous. Germline CDR1 SGDLS, CDR2 YYNGEE. This CDR3 has 14 residues. V gave up 0 bases and J gave up 1 base, with 4 bases separating them. For the CDR3, the DNA is TGTGCCAGCAGCGTAGCCGGGAACACCGGGGAGCTGTTTTTT. This codes for CASSVAGNTGELFF.

About this clone itself: A much larger clone lies one base from this, so it may be a read error. Other DNA sequences of this sample code for an identical CDR3. This chain joins TRBV5-1 and TRBJ2-3; D possibly corresponds to TRBD2 (7 bases). V was cut by 6 bases and J by 2 bases, with 22 bases left in between. There are 17 residues in the CDR3. CDR1 and CDR2 (germline): SGHRS, YFSETQ. For the CDR3, the DNA is TGCGCCAGCACTTGGGGGTACGGGCGGGGGCCCACAGATACGCAGTATTTT. As protein: CASTWGYGRGPTDTQYF.

V gene TRBV15 combines with J gene TRBJ1-2; 8 bases are a match to TRBD1. The CDR3 runs to 16 residues. V was pared by 0 bases and J by 7 bases, with 10 bases of the junction left unmatched. Germline V gene data show CDR1 as LNHNV and CDR2 as YYDKDF (reference sequence). This CDR3 is CATSRDPQGALSGYTF. The CDR3, as DNA: TGTGCCACCAGCAGAGATCCCCAGGGGGCGCTTTCTGGCTACACCTTC.

This clone was observed a single time. The genes are TRBV11-2 and TRBJ2-1; TRBD2 is a possible D gene (7 bases). Trimming left V 4 bases short and J 6 bases short, with 22 bases between. The germline V gene encodes CDR1 SGHAT and CDR2 FQNNGV. The CDR3 covers 17 residues. CDR3 region: CASSSLGGVGTINEQFF. Written as DNA, the CDR3 is TGTGCCAGCAGCTCCCTAGGGGGGGTTGGGACTATCAATGAGCAGTTCTTC.

Remarks on this clone: A read error may account for a junction end that differs from germline. The CDR3 loop is CASSKTSGTLDTQYF. The CDR3 DNA is TGTGCTAGCAGCAAGACTAGCGGGACCCTAGATACGCAGTATTTT. This chain uses TRBV7-7 with TRBJ2-3; 11 positions agree with TRBD2. The CDR3 sequence is 15 residues long. Germline V lookup: CDR1 SSHAT, CDR2 FNYEAQ (reference sequence).

The chain is built from TRBV5-1 and TRBJ2-1, with D maybe TRBD2 (7 bases). The V end was cut by 2 bases, the J end by 9 bases, with 18 bases between. The CDR3 spans 15 residues. Looked up from germline, CDR1 is SGHRS and CDR2 is YFSETQ. The CDR3 sequence is CASSFSGASGSEQFF. The CDR3, as DNA: TGCGCCAGCAGCTTCTCGGGGGCTAGCGGATCTGAGCAGTTCTTC.

The V gene is TRBV5-1, the J gene TRBJ1-6; 7 bases align to TRBD1. Looked up from germline, CDR1 is SGHRS and CDR2 is YFSETQ. The CDR3 runs to 13 residues. After removal of 3 bases from V and 16 bases from J, the junction contained 10 bases not matched to a gene. The CDR3 nucleotides are TGCGCCAGCAGCTGGACGACAGGGCAAGGGCTCCACTTT. It is translated as CASSWTTGQGLHF.

This clone was recorded once. V is TRBV28 and J is TRBJ2-1; 7 bases match TRBD2. Germline V gene data show CDR1 as MDHEN and CDR2 as SYDVKM. This CDR3 has 17 amino acids. V lost 6 bases to trimming and J lost 0 bases; unmatched junction nucleotides: 11. CDR3 nucleotides: TGTGCCAGCAGCCGATCGCTCGGCGGGAGCTCCTACAATGAGCAGTTCTTC. Amino acids: CASSRSLGGSSYNEQFF.

The V call is TRBV18, the J call TRBJ1-1, with TRBD1 matching over 7 bases. V gave up 4 bases and J gave up 11 bases; unmatched junction bases: 7. Per germline, CDR1 KGHSH and CDR2 LQKENI. The CDR3 has 12 amino acids. The CDR3 sequence: CASSRQTGPAFF. The CDR3 region has the DNA TGTGCCAGCTCACGGCAGACAGGGCCCGCTTTCTTT.

The genes are TRBV19 and TRBJ2-6; possibly TRBD1 for D (7 bases). Germline lookup yields CDR1 LNHDA and CDR2 SQIVND (reference sequence). This CDR3 contains 16 residues. Between the trimmed V and J ends, which lost 3 bases and 3 bases, there was a span of 12 bases. DNA of the CDR3: TGTGCCAGTAGTATGGAGGGGGCGCTTGGGGCCAACGTCCTGACTTTC. Translation: CASSMEGALGANVLTF.

The chain links TRBV19 to TRBJ2-1; 9 bases map to TRBD1. There are 15 residues in the CDR3. Germline CDR1 is LNHDA and CDR2 is SQIVND (reference sequence). With 3 bases clipped from V and 5 bases from J, the junction kept 5 bases outside the gene matches. The CDR3 region is CASSITGTGNNEQFF. CDR3 nucleotide sequence: TGTGCCAGTAGTATTACCGGGACAGGGAACAATGAGCAGTTCTTC.

This clone was seen only once. The chain joins TRBV5-4 to TRBJ2-3; 11 bases line up with TRBD2. The V gene's germline CDR1 is SGHNT and CDR2 YYREEE (reference sequence). The CDR3 length is 16 residues. The V segment lost 3 bases and the J segment 4 bases; nucleotides outside the gene matches: 7. As DNA, the CDR3 is TGTGCCAGCAGCTCACGCACTAGCGGGAGACCAGATACGCAGTATTTT. Encoded protein: CASSSRTSGRPDTQYF.

The gene calls are TRBV19 and TRBJ2-7; tentatively, D is TRBD1 (5 bases). V was cut by 6 bases and J by 2 bases, with 11 bases left in between. From germline, CDR1 is LNHDA and CDR2 SQIVND (reference sequence). CDR3 length: 13 amino acids. The CDR3 region is CASSLVGAYEQYF. CDR3 in DNA: TGTGCCAGTAGCCTAGTAGGGGCCTACGAGCAGTACTTC. Looking up the rest from reference TRBV19 and TRBJ2-7 gives the full variable domain: DGGITQSPKYLFRKEGQNVTLSCEQNLNHDAMYWYRQDPGQGLRLIYYSQIVNDFQKGDIAEGYSVSREKKESFPLTVTSAQKNPTAFYLCASSLVGAYEQYFGPGTRLTVT.

The chain recombines TRBV19 with TRBJ1-1; 10 nucleotides agree with TRBD1. This CDR3 is built from 14 residues. The germline gives CDR1 LNHDA, CDR2 SQIVND (reference sequence). J lost 3 bases, V lost 4 bases, and 2 bases had no gene match. The CDR3 bases are TGTGCCAGTAGTAGGACAGGGGGTGACACTGAAGCTTTCTTT. It encodes CASSRTGGDTEAFF. Full variable domain (rest looked up from reference TRBV19 and TRBJ1-1): DGGITQSPKYLFRKEGQNVTLSCEQNLNHDAMYWYRQDPGQGLRLIYYSQIVNDFQKGDIAEGYSVSREKKESFPLTVTSAQKNPTAFYLCASSRTGGDTEAFFGQGTRLTVV.

Regarding this clone: Its ends do not fully match the called genes, so a read error is possible. V usage is TRBV27 and J usage is TRBJ1-2; 7 bases match TRBD1. This CDR3 contains 16 residues. Looked up from germline, CDR1 is MNHEY and CDR2 is SMNVEV (reference sequence). The CDR3 DNA is TGTGCCAGCAGTCCTACGTGGGACAGCGAAAACTATGGCCACACCTTC. It specifies CASSPTWDSENYGHTF.

The rearrangement joins TRBV4-1 to TRBJ1-4, with D maybe TRBD1 (5 bases). CDR1 and CDR2 from the germline V gene are MGHRA and YSYEKL. The V and J ends lost 0 bases and 6 bases respectively, with 11 bases between them. This CDR3 comprises 15 residues. The CDR3: CASSQDGAPDEKLFF. The CDR3 region has the DNA TGCGCCAGCAGCCAAGATGGGGCGCCAGATGAAAAACTGTTTTTT.

The chain uses TRBV16 and TRBJ1-5; D unresolved. The CDR3 spans 12 residues. Germline values: CDR1 KGHSY, CDR2 FQNENV. The V end was cut by 3 bases, the J end by 4 bases, with 4 bases between. The CDR3 DNA is TGTGCCAGCAGCCACAGTAATCAGCCCCAGCATTTT. It yields the protein CASSHSNQPQHF.

The chain recombines TRBV9 with TRBJ2-7; a possible D gene is TRBD1 (6 bases). The V end was cut by 4 bases, the J end by 4 bases, with 18 bases between. The germline gives CDR1 SGDLS, CDR2 YYNGEE. The CDR3 runs to 15 residues. The CDR3 region has the DNA TGTGCCAGCAGCCGCGGACAGTCCCCAGGTTACGAGCAGTACTTC. Residues: CASSRGQSPGYEQYF.

J is TRBJ2-3 and V is TRBV29-1; 9 nucleotides agree with TRBD2. The CDR3 loop spans 16 amino acids. Germline V CDR1 and CDR2: SQVTM, ANQGSEA. The V segment lost 3 bases and the J segment 3 bases; nucleotides outside the gene matches: 10. The CDR3 DNA reads as TGCAGCGTTGATAAGGGGCGCGGGAGGGCAACAGATACGCAGTATTTT. Its protein product is CSVDKGRGRATDTQYF.